Listed below are T cell receptor beta chains from one sample, sequenced in a study of neurological immune-mediated disorders. TCRdb reprocessed the 5' RACE reads via MiXCR and lists one record per CDR3 protein. The sample holds fewer than 85,000 distinct CDR3 sequences, 5% to 5.5% seen once. The sample comprised PBMCs. These receptors came from a woman aged 25 to 39 with multiple sclerosis. The CDR3 runs from the conserved cysteine through the conserved F or W. D genes are given only for firm matches. Only part of the rows carry a size: once, few, many, or a class if the clone is expanded.

TRBD1	TRBV27	.	TRBJ2-2	CASSSPPGQGPGELFF	TGTGCCAGCAGTTCCCCCCCGGGACAGGGACCCGGGGAGCTGTTTTTT
TRBD2	TRBV27	.	TRBJ2-2	CASSLWAAGGPNTGELFF	TGTGCCAGCAGTTTATGGGCAGCGGGAGGGCCGAACACCGGGGAGCTGTTTTTT
.	TRBV5-1	many	TRBJ2-7	CASSRGTSGSGLTYEQYF	TGCGCCAGCAGCAGGGGGACCAGTGGGTCGGGGCTCACCTACGAGCAGTACTTC
TRBD1	TRBV20-1	many	TRBJ2-7	CSARMGQGAASYEQYF	TGCAGTGCTAGAATGGGACAGGGGGCCGCCTCCTACGAGCAGTACTTC
TRBD1	TRBV5-1	.	TRBJ1-2	CASSFGTGGSGGGYTF	TGCGCCAGCAGCTTCGGGACAGGGGGCTCTGGAGGTGGCTACACCTTC
TRBD2	TRBV5-1	many	TRBJ2-5	CASSVLAGLQETQYF	TGCGCCAGCAGCGTCCTAGCGGGCCTCCAAGAGACCCAGTACTTC
.	TRBV15	many	TRBJ2-3	CATSRGDISTDTQYF	TGTGCCACCAGCAGAGGCGACATTAGCACAGATACGCAGTATTTT
.	TRBV5-6	many	TRBJ2-6	CASSLTSGSGANVLTF	TGTGCCAGCAGCTTAACCAGCGGCTCTGGGGCCAACGTCCTGACTTTC
TRBD2	TRBV20-1	many	TRBJ2-3	CSARRRGGLDTQYF	TGCAGTGCTAGAAGGCGGGGGGGCCTGGATACGCAGTATTTT
.	TRBV28	many	TRBJ1-5	CASSFAGYSNQPQHF	TGTGCCAGCAGTTTTGCGGGATATAGCAATCAGCCCCAGCATTTT
.	TRBV20-1	many	TRBJ1-4	CSAREVGPWEKLFF	TGCAGTGCTCGGGAGGTCGGGCCGTGGGAAAAACTGTTTTTT
TRBD1	TRBV20-1	.	TRBJ1-2	CSALEGTGGYGYTF	TGCAGTGCACTCGAGGGGACAGGGGGCTATGGCTACACCTTC
.	TRBV3-1	many	TRBJ2-2	CASSQDLARRTGELFF	TGTGCCAGCAGCCAAGATCTCGCGCGGAGGACCGGGGAGCTGTTTTTT
.	TRBV3-1	.	TRBJ2-1	CASSLQNHRVLSSYNEQFF	TGTGCCAGCAGCCTCCAGAACCACAGGGTGCTGAGCTCCTACAATGAGCAGTTCTTC
.	TRBV20-1	many	TRBJ1-2	CSARPKWQGEGNYGYTF	TGCAGTGCCCGCCCGAAGTGGCAGGGCGAGGGTAACTATGGCTACACCTTC
.	TRBV6-5	.	TRBJ2-5	CASSYGTAQETQYF	TGTGCCAGCAGTTACGGGACGGCACAAGAGACCCAGTACTTC
.	TRBV19	.	TRBJ1-5	CASSSRKVAGNFGSSNQPQHF	TGTGCCAGTAGTAGTCGGAAGGTGGCAGGGAATTTCGGGTCCAGCAATCAGCCCCAGCATTTT
.	TRBV18	few	TRBJ2-1	CASSGEVGAQGEQFF	TGTGCCAGCTCAGGAGAGGTCGGGGCGCAGGGTGAGCAGTTCTTC
TRBD1	TRBV6-1	many	TRBJ2-7	CASNTLTGSYEQYF	TGTGCCAGCAACACCCTGACAGGGTCCTACGAGCAGTACTTC
TRBD2	TRBV7-2	many	TRBJ2-7	CASSLSPSGRGEQYF	TGTGCCAGCAGCTTAAGCCCTAGCGGGAGGGGGGAGCAGTACTTC
TRBD1	TRBV20-1	.	TRBJ1-5	CSARPPGGTGYSNQPQHF	TGCAGTGCTAGACCTCCAGGGGGGACAGGGTATAGCAATCAGCCCCAGCATTTT
.	TRBV20-1	.	TRBJ2-1	CSATGQDGEQFF	TGCAGTGCTACCGGCCAGGACGGTGAGCAGTTCTTC
.	TRBV20-1	many	TRBJ2-5	CSAILPSSRGETQYF	TGCAGTGCTATCCTCCCCTCCTCTCGCGGGGAGACCCAGTACTTC
TRBD2	TRBV20-1	few	TRBJ2-3	CSASQTSGGTDTQYF	TGCAGTGCTAGTCAGACTAGCGGGGGCACAGATACGCAGTATTTT
TRBD1	TRBV5-1	many	TRBJ2-7	CASSRRFRDRGLYEQYF	TGCGCCAGCAGTCGCCGATTCCGGGACAGGGGCCTTTACGAGCAGTACTTC
TRBD1	TRBV5-1	many	TRBJ1-2	CASSLVETGLSGYTF	TGCGCCAGCAGCTTGGTTGAGACAGGGTTAAGTGGCTACACCTTC
.	TRBV20-1	.	TRBJ2-1	CSASHHDEQFF	TGCAGTGCTAGTCACCACGATGAGCAGTTCTTC
.	TRBV6-1	many	TRBJ1-4	CASSEYGTEEEKLFF	TGTGCCAGCAGTGAATACGGGACCGAAGAAGAAAAACTGTTTTTT
.	TRBV20-1	many	TRBJ1-1	CSARVQTVLNTEAFF	TGCAGTGCTAGAGTCCAGACGGTACTGAACACTGAAGCTTTCTTT
TRBD2	TRBV3-1	many	TRBJ2-7	CASSGTSASSYEQYF	TGTGCCAGCAGCGGGACTAGCGCGAGCTCCTACGAGCAGTACTTC
.	TRBV5-1	many	TRBJ2-3	CASSLTSPTPDTQYF	TGCGCCAGCAGCTTGACTAGCCCTACCCCAGATACGCAGTATTTT
TRBD2	TRBV6-6	few	TRBJ2-3	CASSYPEREGGDTQYF	TGTGCCAGCAGTTACCCCGAGCGGGAGGGAGGAGATACGCAGTATTTT
.	TRBV20-1	many	TRBJ2-4	CSASPATGAPLIQYF	TGCAGTGCTAGTCCCGCGACAGGTGCCCCACTCATTCAGTACTTC
TRBD2	TRBV20-1	many	TRBJ2-2	CSARKEASGFYTGELFF	TGCAGTGCTAGGAAGGAGGCTAGCGGGTTCTACACCGGGGAGCTGTTTTTT